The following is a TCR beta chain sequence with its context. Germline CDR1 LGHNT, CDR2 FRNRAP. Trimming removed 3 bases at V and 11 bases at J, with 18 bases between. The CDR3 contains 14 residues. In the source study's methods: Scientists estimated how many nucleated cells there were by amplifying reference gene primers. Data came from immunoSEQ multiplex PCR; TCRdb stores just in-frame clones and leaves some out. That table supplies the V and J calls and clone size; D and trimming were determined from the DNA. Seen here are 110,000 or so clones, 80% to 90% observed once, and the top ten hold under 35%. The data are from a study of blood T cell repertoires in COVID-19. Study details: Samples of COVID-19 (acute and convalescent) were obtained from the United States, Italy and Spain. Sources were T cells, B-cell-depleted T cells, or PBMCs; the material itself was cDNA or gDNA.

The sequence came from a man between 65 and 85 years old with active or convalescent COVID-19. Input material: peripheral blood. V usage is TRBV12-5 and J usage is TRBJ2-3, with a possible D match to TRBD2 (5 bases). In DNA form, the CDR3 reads TGTGCTAGTGGTTTCAGAAGGAGGAGTTCTGGGCAGTATTTT. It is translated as CASGFRRRSSGQYF.